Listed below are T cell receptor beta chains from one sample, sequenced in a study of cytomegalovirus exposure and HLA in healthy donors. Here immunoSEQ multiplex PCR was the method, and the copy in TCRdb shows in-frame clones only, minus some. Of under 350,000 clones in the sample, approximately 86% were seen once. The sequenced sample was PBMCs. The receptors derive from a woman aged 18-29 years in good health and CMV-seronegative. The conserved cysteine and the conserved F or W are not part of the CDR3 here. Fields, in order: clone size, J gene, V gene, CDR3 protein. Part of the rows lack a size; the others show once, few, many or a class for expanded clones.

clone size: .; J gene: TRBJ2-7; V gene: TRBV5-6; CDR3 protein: ASSLIPSGRWYEQY
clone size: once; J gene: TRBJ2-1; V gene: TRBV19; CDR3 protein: ASSASVNEQF
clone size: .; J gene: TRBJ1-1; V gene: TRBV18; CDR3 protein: ASSPLANTEAF
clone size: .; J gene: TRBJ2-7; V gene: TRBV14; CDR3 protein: ASSSTGLIPRYEQY
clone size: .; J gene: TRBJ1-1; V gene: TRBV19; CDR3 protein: ASRSGGPNTEAF
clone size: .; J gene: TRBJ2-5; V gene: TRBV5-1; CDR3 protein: ASSSLGTGGQETQY
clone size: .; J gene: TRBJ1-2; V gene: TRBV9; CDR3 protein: ASSVVNRNGYT
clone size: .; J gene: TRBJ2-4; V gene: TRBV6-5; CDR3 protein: ASSYAGVQKNIQY
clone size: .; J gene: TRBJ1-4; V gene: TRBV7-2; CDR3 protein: ASSQHRATNEKLF
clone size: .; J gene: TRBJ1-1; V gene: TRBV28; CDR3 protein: ASFIQGLKAF
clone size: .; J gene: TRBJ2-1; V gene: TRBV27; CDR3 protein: ASSKPGLAGVNEQF
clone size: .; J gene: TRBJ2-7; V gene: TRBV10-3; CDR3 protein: ATGARSPGQGLYEQY
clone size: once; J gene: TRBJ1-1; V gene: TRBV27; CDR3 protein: ASSTQGPNTEAF
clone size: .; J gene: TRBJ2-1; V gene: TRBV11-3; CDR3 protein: ASSPTRDSYNEQF
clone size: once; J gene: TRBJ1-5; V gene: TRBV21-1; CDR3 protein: ASSEIERQLNQPQH
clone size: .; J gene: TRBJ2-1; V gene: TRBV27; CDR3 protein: ASSYRLAGGQDEQF
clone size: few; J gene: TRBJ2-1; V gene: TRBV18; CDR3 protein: ASSPRGLGSANEQF
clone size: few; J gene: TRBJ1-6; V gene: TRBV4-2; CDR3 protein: ASSQEDSLGTPLH
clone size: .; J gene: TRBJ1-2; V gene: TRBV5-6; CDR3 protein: ASSTRPLNYGYT
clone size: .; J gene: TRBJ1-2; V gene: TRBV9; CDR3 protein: ASSLRTGAARGYT
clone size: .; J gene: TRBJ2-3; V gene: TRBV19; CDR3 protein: ASSISPLAGVGDTQY